The sequence of this TCR beta chain was determined in a study of CD8 T cells in ankylosing spondylitis. Study-wide findings and caveats: Characteristic of ankylosing spondylitis blood, it appeared, was a TCR beta motif comprising eight highly homologous variants.

TCRdb re-derived calls from the 5' RACE reads in MiXCR, one entry per CDR3 protein. The sample includes approximately 440,000 distinct CDR3 sequences, 17% of them seen just once. Regarding this clonotype: What it recognizes is unknown.

This clonotype originated in a male donor with ankylosing spondylitis. Input material: blood, either unsorted or a sorted T cell fraction (not recorded which).

As DNA, the CDR3 is TGCGCCAGCAGCTTACAGGGGGTGGCGAACACTGAAGCTTTCTTT. It yields the protein CASSLQGVANTEAFF. The gene calls are TRBV5-1 and TRBJ1-1, with 8 bases that match TRBD1. Germline CDR1 is SGHRS and CDR2 is YFSETQ. The CDR3 runs to 15 residues. J lost 1 base, V lost 2 bases, and 4 bases had no gene match.